The 23 T cell receptor beta chains presented below share a single source sample, sequenced in a study of blood T cell repertoires in COVID-19. The repertoire was sequenced with immunoSEQ multiplex PCR; TCRdb's copy has only in-frame clones and lacks some. The data contain 98,000 or so clones, about 89% of them seen just once; the ten biggest clones take up 5.2%. Sequenced sample: peripheral blood. Every receptor here comes from a man aged 60 to 75 with COVID-19, enrolled during active disease.

This CDR3 is CASSQVGGRGSQETQYF. The DNA for the CDR3 is TGTGCCAGCAGCCAAGTCGGGGGGAGGGGGAGCCAAGAGACCCAGTACTTC. This chain joins TRBV4-2 and TRBJ2-5; a weak D match, TRBD2 (7 bases). The CDR3 has 17 amino acids. CDR1 LGHNA and CDR2 YNFKEQ come from the germline V gene. The germline V and J ends were trimmed by 1 base and 1 base, with 16 bases remaining between them.

The genes are TRBV20-1 and TRBJ1-1; D possibly corresponds to TRBD1 (6 bases). The germline CDR1 and CDR2 sequences are DFQATT and SNEGSKA (reference sequence). V lost 3 bases, J lost 4 bases, and 21 bases lay in between. CDR3 length: 16 amino acids. CDR3 in DNA: TGCAGTGCTAGTCCCCGGGGGGCGCTGGGTGGCACTGAAGCTTTCTTT. It specifies CSASPRGALGGTEAFF.

The chain has TRBV6-4 and TRBJ2-3, with 11 bases identical to TRBD2. CDR3 size: 15 residues. Trimming at V came to 0 bases and at J to 6 bases, leaving 2 bases not matched to a gene. CDR1 is MRHNA, CDR2 SNTAGT, per germline. As DNA, the CDR3 is TGTGCCAGCAGTGACTCGGCTAGCGGGAGGGATACGCAGTATTTT. As protein: CASSDSASGRDTQYF.

The chain combines TRBV6-2 or TRBV6-3 with TRBJ2-1; 9 nucleotides match TRBD2. The CDR3 sequence is 15 residues long. Germline V gene sequence: CDR1 MNHEY, CDR2 SVGEGT. The J segment lost 3 bases and the V segment lost 5 bases, leaving 5 bases of the junction unmatched. Here the CDR3 DNA reads TGTGCCAGCAGTATAGCGGGAGTCAACTACAATGAGCAGTTCTTC. Encoded protein: CASSIAGVNYNEQFF.

The chain employs TRBV7-9 and TRBJ1-1; D is perhaps TRBD1 (5 bases). Trimming removed 3 bases at V and 0 bases at J, with 11 bases between. This CDR3 has 15 residues. CDR1 and CDR2 (germline): SEHNR, FQNEAQ (reference sequence). The CDR3 loop is CASSFFKGMNTEAFF. In DNA form, the CDR3 reads TGTGCCAGCAGCTTTTTCAAGGGGATGAACACTGAAGCTTTCTTT.

The chain is built from TRBV9 and TRBJ1-1, with 8 bases fitting TRBD1. The length of the CDR3 is 16 residues. Trimming cost V 1 base and J 4 bases; bases outside gene matches: 9. Germline CDR1 and CDR2: SGDLS and YYNGEE. CDR3 in DNA: TGTGCCAGCAGCGTAAGGGAGGACAGGGCGGCCACTGAAGCTTTCTTT. It codes for CASSVREDRAATEAFF.

V is TRBV4-1 and J is TRBJ2-1; 8 bases are shared with TRBD2. The CDR3 runs to 16 residues. J was trimmed by 5 bases and V by 3 bases; bases with no gene match: 9. CDR1 and CDR2 from the germline V gene are MGHRA and YSYEKL. CDR3 sequence (DNA): TGCGCCAGCAGCCATAGGGGGGCGGGAGGCAACAATGAGCAGTTCTTC. Protein sequence: CASSHRGAGGNNEQFF.

This chain uses TRBV12-3 or TRBV12-4 with TRBJ1-5; D is unresolved. The CDR3 contains 13 residues. V lost 4 bases and J 4 bases, leaving 8 bases between the germline ends. The CDR3 nucleotides read TGTGCCAGCAGTTATACAGTTAATCAGCCCCAGCATTTT. Protein sequence: CASSYTVNQPQHF.

The chain employs TRBV19 and TRBJ1-4; a weak D match, TRBD1 (5 bases). Trimming removed 7 bases at V and 8 bases at J, with 11 bases between. Germline CDR1 and CDR2: LNHDA and SQIVND (reference sequence). This CDR3 spans 12 amino acids. The CDR3 nucleotides are TGTGCCAGTACCGCGGGACTCGAAAAACTGTTTTTT. This codes for CASTAGLEKLFF.

V and J are TRBV30 and TRBJ1-1, with D maybe TRBD1 (6 bases). Looked up from germline, CDR1 is GTSNPN and CDR2 is SVGIG (reference sequence). The CDR3 length is 15 residues. V dropped 5 bases and J dropped 4 bases, with 20 bases sitting between them. The CDR3, as DNA: TGTGCCTGGCGGGAGGGGCAGGCCAGGGGCACTGAAGCTTTCTTT. Translation gives CAWREGQARGTEAFF.

This chain connects TRBV7-9 to TRBJ2-7, with D possibly being TRBD2 (6 bases). Trimming took 9 bases from V and 0 from J, leaving 12 bases between them. The CDR3 runs 13 residues. Germline V lookup: CDR1 SEHNR, CDR2 FQNEAQ (reference sequence). This CDR3 is CASGGRTSYEQYF. CDR3 coding DNA: TGTGCCAGTGGGGGGAGGACCTCCTACGAGCAGTACTTC.

V is TRBV27 and J is TRBJ2-7; 9 nucleotides agree with TRBD1. The germline gives CDR1 MNHEY, CDR2 SMNVEV (reference sequence). The CDR3 runs to 14 residues. With V trimmed by 2 bases and J by 5 bases, 4 bases remained unmatched. This chain's CDR3 is CASSLRTGVHEQYF. The CDR3 region has the DNA TGTGCCAGCAGTTTAAGGACAGGGGTCCACGAGCAGTACTTC.

This chain uses TRBV19 with TRBJ1-5; a possible D gene is TRBD1 (6 bases). The CDR3 covers 15 residues. The V and J ends lost 7 bases and 5 bases respectively, with 18 bases between them. Germline lookup yields CDR1 LNHDA and CDR2 SQIVND (reference sequence). CDR3 bases: TGTGCCAGTACTTTCCGGGACACCCCCTATCAGCCCCAGCATTTT. It yields the protein CASTFRDTPYQPQHF.

The genes are TRBV3-1 (or the pseudogene TRBV3-2) and TRBJ1-1; the D gene is possibly TRBD1 (6 bases). Trimming left V 2 bases short and J 4 bases short, with 20 bases between. The V gene's germline CDR1 is LGHDT and CDR2 YNNKEL (reference sequence). The CDR3 spans 17 residues. Here the CDR3 reads CASSQQPREGVGTEAFF. CDR3 coding DNA: TGTGCCAGCAGCCAACAACCCCGAGAGGGGGTGGGCACTGAAGCTTTCTTT.

The chain links TRBV19 to TRBJ2-7, with 8 bases identical to TRBD2. This CDR3 spans 15 amino acids. Trimming took 5 bases from V and 2 from J; bases not matched to a gene: 8. Germline lookup yields CDR1 LNHDA and CDR2 SQIVND (reference sequence). CDR3 sequence: CASSVLAGGPYEQYF. CDR3 coding DNA: TGTGCCAGTAGTGTCCTCGCGGGAGGTCCCTACGAGCAGTACTTC.

The chain joins TRBV28 to TRBJ1-2, with D hard to call. Germline lookup yields CDR1 MDHEN and CDR2 SYDVKM. The germline V and J ends were trimmed by 5 bases and 4 bases, with 8 bases remaining between them. The CDR3 is made up of 12 amino acids. The CDR3 is CASSISSYGYTF. The CDR3 DNA reads TGTGCCAGCAGTATTTCCAGCTATGGCTACACCTTC.

The chain recombines TRBV6-1 with TRBJ1-6; 7 nucleotides agree with TRBD1. The CDR3 contains 14 residues. Germline-derived CDR1 and CDR2 are MNHNS and SASEGT. Trimming cost V 3 bases and J 11 bases; bases outside gene matches: 7. CDR3 coding DNA: TGTGCCAGCAGTGACGGGCAGGGGGAGACACCCCTCCACTTT. This translates into CASSDGQGETPLHF.

This clone occurred a few times. The chain carries TRBV18 and TRBJ2-7, with 13 nucleotides matching TRBD2. This CDR3 contains 15 residues. Germline V gives CDR1 KGHSH, CDR2 LQKENI. Trimming cost V 7 bases and J 4 bases; bases outside gene matches: 7. This CDR3 is CASYSGTSGTYEQYF. As DNA, the CDR3 is TGTGCCAGCTACTCCGGGACTAGCGGGACGTACGAGCAGTACTTC.

The V gene is TRBV28, the J gene TRBJ2-6; D call uncertain. Germline V lookup: CDR1 MDHEN, CDR2 SYDVKM. With 7 bases removed from V and 1 base from J, the gap between germline ends came to 5 bases. The CDR3 sequence is 13 residues long. The chain's CDR3 is CASNLSGANVLTF. The DNA for the CDR3 is TGTGCCAGCAACTTATCTGGGGCCAACGTCCTGACTTTC.

This sequence joins TRBV5-1 and TRBJ2-7, with 8 bases aligning to TRBD1. Losses at the gene ends were 3 bases for V and 5 bases for J; bases not matched to a gene: 16. The CDR3 spans 17 residues. Per germline, CDR1 SGHRS and CDR2 YFSETQ. The CDR3: CASSSSGGAWTTNEQYF. Written as DNA, the CDR3 is TGCGCCAGCAGCTCCTCAGGGGGCGCTTGGACTACGAACGAGCAGTACTTC.

This clone was seen just once. The chain uses TRBV7-9 and TRBJ2-3; the D gene is possibly TRBD2 (6 bases). CDR1 and CDR2 from the germline V gene are SEHNR and FQNEAQ (reference sequence). V was pared by 5 bases and J by 6 bases, with 9 bases between. CDR3 length equals 12 residues. In DNA form, the CDR3 reads TGTGCCAGCAGCCCTAGCGCCGATACGCAGTATTTT. Encoded protein: CASSPSADTQYF.

This rearrangement joins TRBV3-1 (or the pseudogene TRBV3-2) to TRBJ1-2; weak D call: TRBD1 (6 bases). This CDR3 comprises 15 residues. The germline V gene has CDR1 LGHDT and CDR2 YNNKEL (reference sequence). Trimming shortened V by 3 bases and J by 7 bases, and 18 bases separated the two germline ends. CDR3 DNA sequence: TGTGCCAGCAGCCAGCAATCAGGGGCGACGGGTGGCTACACCTTC. Translated: CASSQQSGATGGYTF.

This sequence joins TRBV7-9 and TRBJ2-7; the D is unclear. Trimming removed 3 bases from V and 0 bases from J, with 6 bases in between. In germline, CDR1 is SEHNR, CDR2 FQNEAQ (reference sequence). CDR3 length: 13 amino acids. CDR3 sequence (DNA): TGTGCCAGCAGCTTTGACTCCTCCTACGAGCAGTACTTC. Translating it yields CASSFDSSYEQYF.